Listed here are 28 T cell receptor beta chains from one sample, sequenced in a study of cytomegalovirus exposure and HLA in healthy donors. The study ran its PCR with 60 Vbeta and 13 Jbeta primers. Using immunoSEQ multiplex PCR, the repertoire was profiled, and TCRdb retains in-frame clones only, with some absent. The sample holds about 140,000 clones; almost 85% are singletons and the top ten take around 3%. Material for sequencing was PBMCs. These receptors came from a man aged 18 to 29 in good health and CMV-seropositive.

This clone was seen more than once but under ten times. The chain employs TRBV29-1 and TRBJ2-1; TRBD2 matches at 8 bases. Germline-derived CDR1 and CDR2 are SQVTM and ANQGSEA. V gave up 3 bases and J gave up 7 bases; unmatched junction bases: 5. The CDR3 covers 13 residues. The chain's CDR3 is CSVDTSGLNEQFF. The DNA for the CDR3 is TGCAGCGTTGATACTAGCGGACTTAATGAGCAGTTCTTC.

The V gene is TRBV7-3, the J gene TRBJ1-1; 12 nucleotides agree with TRBD1. Germline V CDR1 and CDR2: SGHTA, FQGTGA. The V and J ends lost 2 bases and 3 bases, in that order; junction bases with no gene match: 10. The CDR3 totals 18 residues. CDR3 nucleotides: TGTGCCAGCAGCTTAGGGGACAGGGGGCTGGGTCCGGACACTGAAGCTTTCTTT. This sequence encodes CASSLGDRGLGPDTEAFF.

The genes are TRBV19 and TRBJ2-7; 8 bases are a match to TRBD2. Germline-derived CDR1 and CDR2 are LNHDA and SQIVND (reference sequence). The CDR3 loop spans 15 amino acids. With 3 bases clipped from V and 0 bases from J, the junction kept 4 bases outside the gene matches. In nucleotides, the CDR3 is TGTGCCAGTAGTATCAGGAGCGGGAGCTCCTACGAGCAGTACTTC. Its protein product is CASSIRSGSSYEQYF.

The chain is built from TRBV14 and TRBJ2-4; D might be TRBD2 (6 bases). This CDR3 contains 14 residues. In germline, CDR1 is SGHDN, CDR2 FVKESK. Trimming took 8 bases from V and 0 from J, leaving 11 bases between them. This CDR3 reads CASHPGLAKNIQYF. The CDR3 DNA reads as TGTGCCAGCCACCCGGGACTAGCCAAAAACATTCAGTACTTC. Full variable domain (missing parts from reference TRBV14 and TRBJ2-4): EAGVTQFPSHSVIEKGQTVTLRCDPISGHDNLYWYRRVMGKEIKFLLHFVKESKQDESGMPNNRFLAERTGGTYSTLKVQPAELEDSGVYFCASHPGLAKNIQYFGAGTRLSVL.

The CDR3 loop reads CAISEGGYGYTF. The CDR3 nucleotides are TGTGCCATCAGTGAAGGCGGATATGGCTACACCTTC. The V gene is TRBV10-3, the J gene TRBJ1-2; D is ambiguous. This CDR3 spans 12 amino acids. The ends were cut back, 3 bases at V and 5 bases at J, with 7 bases in the middle. CDR1 and CDR2 (germline): ENHRY, SYGVKD.

The CDR3: CSVETDTDYEQYF. The CDR3 region has the DNA TGCAGCGTTGAAACAGACACGGACTACGAGCAGTACTTC. The genes are TRBV29-1 and TRBJ2-5; D not resolved. The J call may be in error: the DNA end matches TRBJ2-7 better. CDR1 is SQVTM and CDR2 is ANQGSEA in the germline V gene. The CDR3 contains 13 residues.

The V call is TRBV30, the J call TRBJ1-6; tentatively, D is TRBD1 (6 bases). This CDR3 is 17 amino acids long. In germline, CDR1 is GTSNPN, CDR2 SVGIG (reference sequence). Trimming shortened V by 4 bases and J by 8 bases, and 24 bases separated the two germline ends. The CDR3 loop reads CAWNLLGGRRPYSPLHF. The CDR3 region has the DNA TGTGCCTGGAATTTGCTTGGGGGCAGGAGACCGTATTCACCCCTCCACTTT.

The chain couples TRBV2 to TRBJ2-5; a weak D match, TRBD1 (5 bases). The germline V gene has CDR1 SNHLY and CDR2 FYNNEI. V was clipped by 3 bases and J by 2 bases, with 13 bases between them. The CDR3 has 15 amino acids. In DNA form, the CDR3 reads TGTGCCAGCAGTGAGCAGGGCTTGGGGCAAGAGACCCAGTACTTC. It codes for CASSEQGLGQETQYF.

The V call is TRBV10-1, the J call TRBJ2-2, with D possibly matching TRBD2 (6 bases). CDR3 length: 17 residues. Germline V gives CDR1 WNHNN, CDR2 SYGVQD (reference sequence). The germline V and J ends were trimmed by 2 bases and 0 bases, with 13 bases remaining between them. The CDR3 region is CASSETGGLSNTGELFF. CDR3 nucleotide sequence: TGCGCCAGCAGTGAGACAGGCGGACTATCGAACACCGGGGAGCTGTTTTTT.

V usage is TRBV19 and J usage is TRBJ2-5, with D uncertain. V gave up 6 bases and J gave up 5 bases, with 10 bases separating them. Germline CDR1 LNHDA, CDR2 SQIVND (reference sequence). The CDR3 loop spans 12 amino acids. The CDR3 loop reads CASSSGWETQYF. CDR3 DNA sequence: TGTGCCAGTAGCAGTGGTTGGGAGACCCAGTACTTC.

The chain carries TRBV4-2 and TRBJ1-4; perhaps TRBD1 as D (6 bases). Germline lookup yields CDR1 LGHNA and CDR2 YNFKEQ. The CDR3 totals 15 residues. With 4 bases removed from V and 4 bases from J, the gap between germline ends came to 13 bases. CDR3 bases: TGTGCCAGCAGCCCCGGACAGATAGATAATGAAAAACTGTTTTTT. It codes for CASSPGQIDNEKLFF.

V is TRBV6-5 and J is TRBJ1-2; unclear D gene. The ends were cut back, 6 bases at V and 8 bases at J, with 13 bases in the middle. Germline values: CDR1 MNHEY, CDR2 SVGAGI. The CDR3 runs to 12 residues. The CDR3 is CASRQIRGGYTF. The CDR3 nucleotides read TGTGCCAGCAGACAAATAAGAGGGGGCTACACCTTC.

CDR3 amino acids: CASSYSAGPIEKLFF. CDR3 DNA: TGTGCCAGCAGTTACTCGGCAGGGCCGATAGAAAAACTGTTTTTT. This chain connects TRBV6-5 to TRBJ1-4; D might be TRBD1 (5 bases). Germline V gives CDR1 MNHEY, CDR2 SVGAGI. Trimming stripped 0 bases from V and 8 bases from J, with 13 bases between. CDR3 size: 15 residues.

The chain employs TRBV23-1 and TRBJ1-2; D is perhaps TRBD1 (5 bases). TRBV23-1 carries the ORF label, with uncertain function. The CDR3 totals 18 residues. V was trimmed by 3 bases and J by 0 bases, leaving 20 bases between them. CDR3 residues: CASSHPGGSRKANYGYTF. Written as DNA, the CDR3 is TGCGCCAGCAGTCACCCTGGGGGGTCTAGGAAAGCTAACTATGGCTACACCTTC.

This clone was seen a few times. V usage is TRBV25-1 and J usage is TRBJ2-1; D gene unclear. This CDR3 spans 13 amino acids. CDR1 and CDR2 from the germline V gene are MGHDK and SYGVNS. Trimming pared 1 base from V and 7 bases from J, leaving 8 bases between. The CDR3 loop reads CASSEFNRNEQFF. CDR3 in DNA: TGTGCCAGCAGTGAATTTAATCGTAATGAGCAGTTCTTC.

This clone was observed once. V and J are TRBV4-1 and TRBJ1-1; TRBD1 might be the D (5 bases). The CDR3 totals 15 residues. Trimming pared 1 base from V and 7 bases from J, leaving 16 bases between. Germline V CDR1 and CDR2: MGHRA, YSYEKL. CDR3 residues: CASSQGGGGVGEAFF. The CDR3 coding sequence is TGCGCCAGCAGCCAAGGGGGTGGAGGGGTTGGTGAAGCTTTCTTT.

The chain joins TRBV2 to TRBJ1-5; D is perhaps TRBD1 (6 bases). The CDR3 is 19 amino acids. The V end lost 0 bases, the J end lost 4 bases, and 22 bases lay between the germline ends. Per the germline V gene, CDR1 is SNHLY and CDR2 is FYNNEI. CDR3 amino acids: CASSEARTGHQPGNQPQHF. For the CDR3, the DNA is TGTGCCAGCAGTGAAGCGCGGACGGGACACCAACCAGGGAATCAGCCCCAGCATTTT.

V gene TRBV7-9 combines with J gene TRBJ1-1; D unresolved. Germline V gene sequence: CDR1 SEHNR, CDR2 FQNEAQ (reference sequence). Trimming took off 5 bases at V and 1 base at J, with 14 bases between the two ends. This CDR3 has 15 amino acids. CDR3 in amino acids: CASSRQTSRNTEAFF. In DNA form, the CDR3 reads TGTGCCAGCAGCCGACAAACCTCAAGGAACACTGAAGCTTTCTTT.

The chain is built from TRBV1 and TRBJ2-1; no DNA check was done on the table's D call, TRBD2. TRBV1 is recorded as a pseudogene. This CDR3 region has 15 residues. The CDR3 here is CTSRLAGGPRDEQFF. The CDR3 DNA is TGCACCAGCCGACTAGCGGGAGGGCCTCGCGATGAGCAGTTCTTC.

This clone was observed once. The chain has TRBV9 and TRBJ2-5; 10 positions agree with TRBD1. The CDR3 consists of 15 residues. CDR1 and CDR2 from the germline V gene are SGDLS and YYNGEE. With 2 bases clipped from V and 5 bases from J, the junction kept 6 bases outside the gene matches. CDR3 DNA sequence: TGTGCCAGCAGCGTGGGACAGGGGCGGAGGGAGACCCAGTACTTC. It codes for CASSVGQGRRETQYF.

Concerning this clone: The same CDR3 is also encoded by other DNA sequences in this sample. The rearrangement uses TRBV28 and TRBJ2-7, with 7 bases aligning to TRBD2. The germline V gene encodes CDR1 MDHEN and CDR2 SYDVKM. The CDR3 totals 13 residues. V lost 5 bases to trimming and J lost 1 base; unmatched junction nucleotides: 2. CDR3 sequence reads: CASSPGGSYEQYF. The DNA of the CDR3 is TGTGCCAGCAGTCCCGGGGGGTCCTACGAGCAGTACTTC.

This chain links TRBV30 with TRBJ2-5; D possibly corresponds to TRBD2 (6 bases). CDR1 and CDR2 from the germline V gene are GTSNPN and SVGIG (reference sequence). The length of the CDR3 is 13 residues. V lost 0 bases to trimming and J lost 7 bases, with 12 bases between them. CDR3: CAWSVRGARTQYF. Written as DNA, the CDR3 is TGTGCCTGGAGTGTCCGCGGGGCCCGGACCCAGTACTTC.

The genes are TRBV30 and TRBJ2-1, with TRBD2 identical over 8 bases. Trimming cost V 4 bases and J 6 bases; bases outside gene matches: 5. Germline CDR1 is GTSNPN and CDR2 is SVGIG (reference sequence). There are 13 residues in the CDR3. CDR3 coding DNA: TGTGCCTGGACCCCGGGAGGGGCCAATGAGCAGTTCTTC. Protein sequence: CAWTPGGANEQFF.

This CDR3 reads CASSLWGSGNEQFF. The CDR3 DNA reads as TGTGCCAGCAGTTTATGGGGTAGCGGCAATGAGCAGTTCTTC. The chain has TRBV27 and TRBJ2-1; a weak D match, TRBD2 (6 bases). The CDR3 length is 14 residues. Trimming shortened V by 1 base and J by 6 bases, and 10 bases separated the two germline ends. In germline, CDR1 is MNHEY, CDR2 SMNVEV (reference sequence).

The chain joins TRBV4-2 to TRBJ2-1, with TRBD2 matching 11 bases. Germline-derived CDR1 and CDR2 are LGHNA and YNFKEQ. The CDR3 has 17 amino acids. Trimming removed 4 bases from V and 0 bases from J; junction bases left unmatched: 5. CDR3 loop: CASSRGLADDSYNEQFF. The DNA of the CDR3 is TGTGCCAGCAGCCGGGGACTAGCGGACGACTCCTACAATGAGCAGTTCTTC.

This rearrangement joins TRBV10-1 to TRBJ1-4; 9 bases map to TRBD1. The CDR3 is 15 residues long. The V segment lost 4 bases and the J segment 7 bases; nucleotides outside the gene matches: 7. CDR1 is WNHNN, CDR2 SYGVQD, per germline (reference sequence). This chain's CDR3 is CASSVTGTGTEKLFF. The CDR3 nucleotides are TGCGCCAGCAGTGTTACCGGGACAGGGACTGAAAAACTGTTTTTT.

V is TRBV29-1 and J is TRBJ2-7; D possibly corresponds to TRBD1 (6 bases). Trimming pared 5 bases from V and 3 bases from J, leaving 11 bases between. The CDR3 sequence is 12 residues long. The germline V gene encodes CDR1 SQVTM and CDR2 ANQGSEA. In DNA form, the CDR3 reads TGCAGCGTTCTTTGGGGGCACTACGAGCAGTACTTC. The encoded protein is CSVLWGHYEQYF.

V usage is TRBV5-4 and J usage is TRBJ2-7; D is undetermined. The CDR3 totals 14 residues. V was shortened by 0 bases and J by 6 bases, with 13 bases between the two germline ends. CDR1 and CDR2 (germline): SGHNT, YYREEE (reference sequence). CDR3 protein: CASSLATNTFEQYF. CDR3 in DNA: TGTGCCAGCAGCTTGGCCACGAACACGTTCGAGCAGTACTTC.